The 2 T cell receptor beta chains below come from one sample, sequenced in a study of blood T cell repertoires in COVID-19. TCRdb keeps only in-frame clones here, not all; method: immunoSEQ multiplex PCR. Of approximately 340,000 clones listed, 80% to 95% are singletons. Sequencing was performed on PBMCs or T cells enriched from blood (not recorded which). The receptors here all came from a woman in her thirties or forties who had been exposed to COVID-19.

This clone has a single count. The rearrangement joins TRBV19 to TRBJ1-2; no clear D gene. Germline CDR1 is LNHDA and CDR2 is SQIVND (reference sequence). This CDR3 has 13 amino acids. V was trimmed by 6 bases and J by 8 bases, leaving 16 bases between them. CDR3: CASSQPGVWGYTF. CDR3 DNA sequence: TGTGCCAGTAGCCAACCCGGGGTCTGGGGCTACACCTTC.

The chain couples TRBV27 to TRBJ2-5, with D possibly being TRBD1 (5 bases). Trimming removed 3 bases at V and 4 bases at J, with 9 bases between. The CDR3 loop spans 13 amino acids. Germline values: CDR1 MNHEY, CDR2 SMNVEV (reference sequence). The CDR3 protein is CASSLNTGETQYF. DNA of the CDR3: TGTGCCAGCAGTTTGAACACAGGAGAGACCCAGTACTTC.